A single sample gave rise to the 5 T cell receptor beta chains below, sequenced in a study of cytomegalovirus exposure and HLA in healthy donors. TCRdb keeps only in-frame clones here, not all; method: immunoSEQ multiplex PCR. The sample holds under 60,000 clones; about 88% are singletons and the top ten take about 6.7%. The sequenced sample was PBMCs. These receptors originate from a woman aged 30 to 39 in good health and CMV-seronegative.

V gene TRBV9 combines with J gene TRBJ2-3, with D perhaps matching TRBD2 (6 bases). Germline-derived CDR1 and CDR2 are SGDLS and YYNGEE. The CDR3 consists of 14 residues. Between the trimmed V and J ends, which lost 0 bases and 7 bases, there was a span of 12 bases. The CDR3: CASSVVEGPNTQYF. CDR3 nucleotides: TGTGCCAGCAGCGTAGTGGAGGGCCCTAATACGCAGTATTTT.

As to this clone: Relative to the germline gene, one junction end is altered; a read error may explain this. The chain uses TRBV6-5 and TRBJ1-2; the D is unclear. Germline-derived CDR1 and CDR2 are MNHEY and SVGAGI. The CDR3 totals 11 residues. CDR3 nucleotide sequence: TGTGCCAGCAGTTACGGCCAAGGCCAGGCTTTC. This translates into CASSYGQGQAF.

V usage is TRBV27 and J usage is TRBJ2-7, with TRBD1 matching 9 bases. After removal of 3 bases from V and 3 bases from J, the junction contained 6 bases not matched to a gene. This CDR3 spans 15 amino acids. Germline CDR1 MNHEY, CDR2 SMNVEV (reference sequence). The CDR3 DNA follows: TGTGCCAGCAGTTTCTTCCGGGACAGGGTCTACGAGCAGTACTTC. Its protein product is CASSFFRDRVYEQYF.

A single count supports this clone. The chain uses TRBV7-9 and TRBJ2-7, with 8 bases matching TRBD2. Unmatched junction bases numbered 8, after V lost 8 bases and J lost 2 bases. The CDR3 runs 14 residues. Germline V CDR1 and CDR2: SEHNR, FQNEAQ (reference sequence). The CDR3 nucleotides read TGTGCCAGCCGTGAGCGGGAGAGTCCCTACGAGCAGTACTTC. Translated: CASRERESPYEQYF.

The rearrangement joins TRBV5-5 to TRBJ2-5, with 10 bases lining up with TRBD1. The CDR3 totals 16 residues. The V and J ends lost 4 bases and 8 bases, in that order; junction bases with no gene match: 14. CDR1 SGHKS and CDR2 YYEKEE come from the germline V gene (reference sequence). The DNA for the CDR3 is TGTGCCAGCAGCGGGGGGACAGGGGACGATCTAGGCACCCAGTACTTC. This encodes CASSGGTGDDLGTQYF. The full variable domain, its missing parts supplied by reference TRBV5-5 and TRBJ2-5, is DAGVTQSPTHLIKTRGQQVTLRCSPISGHKSVSWYQQVLGQGPQFIFQYYEKEERGRGNFPDRFSARQFPNYSSELNVNALLLGDSALYLCASSGGTGDDLGTQYFGPGTRLLVL.